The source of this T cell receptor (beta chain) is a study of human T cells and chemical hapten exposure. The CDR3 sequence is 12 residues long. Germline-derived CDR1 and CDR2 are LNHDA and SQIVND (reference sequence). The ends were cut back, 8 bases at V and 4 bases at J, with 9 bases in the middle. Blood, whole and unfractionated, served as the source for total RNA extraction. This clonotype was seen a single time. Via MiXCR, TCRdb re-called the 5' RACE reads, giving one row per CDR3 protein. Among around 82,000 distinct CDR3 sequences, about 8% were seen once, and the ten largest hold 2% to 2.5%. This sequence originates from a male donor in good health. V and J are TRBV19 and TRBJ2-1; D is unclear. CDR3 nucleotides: TGTGCCAGTGGGGTTGGATACAATGAGCAGTTCTTC. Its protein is CASGVGYNEQFF.